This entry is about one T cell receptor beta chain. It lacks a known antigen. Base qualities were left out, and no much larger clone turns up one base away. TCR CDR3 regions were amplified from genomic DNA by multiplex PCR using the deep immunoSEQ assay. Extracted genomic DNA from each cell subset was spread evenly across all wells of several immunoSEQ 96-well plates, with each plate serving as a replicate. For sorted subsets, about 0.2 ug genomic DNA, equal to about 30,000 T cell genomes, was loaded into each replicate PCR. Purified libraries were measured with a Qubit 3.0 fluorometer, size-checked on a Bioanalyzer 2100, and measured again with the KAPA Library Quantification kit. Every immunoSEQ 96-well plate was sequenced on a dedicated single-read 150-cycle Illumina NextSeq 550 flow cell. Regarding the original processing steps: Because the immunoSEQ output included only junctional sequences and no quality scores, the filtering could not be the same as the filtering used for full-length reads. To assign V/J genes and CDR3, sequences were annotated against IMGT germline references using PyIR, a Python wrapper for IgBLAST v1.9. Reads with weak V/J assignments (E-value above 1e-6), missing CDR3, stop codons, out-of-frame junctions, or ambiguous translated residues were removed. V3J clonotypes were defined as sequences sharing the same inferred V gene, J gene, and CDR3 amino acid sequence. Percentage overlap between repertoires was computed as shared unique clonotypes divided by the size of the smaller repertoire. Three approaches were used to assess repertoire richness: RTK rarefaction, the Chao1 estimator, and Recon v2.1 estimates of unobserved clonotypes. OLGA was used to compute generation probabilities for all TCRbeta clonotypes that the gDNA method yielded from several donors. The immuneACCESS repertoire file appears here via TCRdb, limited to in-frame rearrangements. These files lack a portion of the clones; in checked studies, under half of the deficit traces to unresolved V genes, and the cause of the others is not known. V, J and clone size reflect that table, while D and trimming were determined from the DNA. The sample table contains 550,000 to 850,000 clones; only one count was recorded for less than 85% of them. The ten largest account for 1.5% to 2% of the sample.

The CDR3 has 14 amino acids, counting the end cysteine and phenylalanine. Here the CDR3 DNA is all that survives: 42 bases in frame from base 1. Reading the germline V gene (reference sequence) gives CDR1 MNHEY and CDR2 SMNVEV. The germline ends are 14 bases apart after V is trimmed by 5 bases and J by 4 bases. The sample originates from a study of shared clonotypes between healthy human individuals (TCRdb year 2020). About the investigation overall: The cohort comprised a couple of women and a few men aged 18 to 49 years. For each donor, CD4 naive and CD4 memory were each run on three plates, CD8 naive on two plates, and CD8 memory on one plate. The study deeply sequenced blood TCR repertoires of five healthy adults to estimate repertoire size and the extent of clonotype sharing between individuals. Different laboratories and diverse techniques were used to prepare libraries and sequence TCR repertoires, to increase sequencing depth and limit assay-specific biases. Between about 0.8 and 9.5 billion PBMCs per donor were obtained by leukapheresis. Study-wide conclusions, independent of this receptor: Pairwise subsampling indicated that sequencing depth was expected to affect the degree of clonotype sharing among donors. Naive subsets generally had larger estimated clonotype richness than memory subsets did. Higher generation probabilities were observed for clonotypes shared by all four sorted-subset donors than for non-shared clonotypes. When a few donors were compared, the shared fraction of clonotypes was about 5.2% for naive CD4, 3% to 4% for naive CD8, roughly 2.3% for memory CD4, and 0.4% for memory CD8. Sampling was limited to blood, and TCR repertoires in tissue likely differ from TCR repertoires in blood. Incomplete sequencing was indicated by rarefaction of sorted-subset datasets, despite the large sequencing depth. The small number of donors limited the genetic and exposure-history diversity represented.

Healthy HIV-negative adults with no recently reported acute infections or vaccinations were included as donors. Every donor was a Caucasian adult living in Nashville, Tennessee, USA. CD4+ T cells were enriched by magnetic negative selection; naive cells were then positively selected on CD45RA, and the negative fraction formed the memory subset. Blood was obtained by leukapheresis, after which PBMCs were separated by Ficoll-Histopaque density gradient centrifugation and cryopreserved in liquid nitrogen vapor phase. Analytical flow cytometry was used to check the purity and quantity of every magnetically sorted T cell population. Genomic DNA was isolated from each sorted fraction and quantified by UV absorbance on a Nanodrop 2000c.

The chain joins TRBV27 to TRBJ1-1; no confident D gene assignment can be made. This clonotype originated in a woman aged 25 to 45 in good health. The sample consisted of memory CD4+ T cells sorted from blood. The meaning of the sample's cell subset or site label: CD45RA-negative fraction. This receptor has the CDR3 CASSPMNRGTEAFF. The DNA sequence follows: TGTGCCAGCAGTCCAATGAATCGAGGCACTGAAGCTTTCTTT.